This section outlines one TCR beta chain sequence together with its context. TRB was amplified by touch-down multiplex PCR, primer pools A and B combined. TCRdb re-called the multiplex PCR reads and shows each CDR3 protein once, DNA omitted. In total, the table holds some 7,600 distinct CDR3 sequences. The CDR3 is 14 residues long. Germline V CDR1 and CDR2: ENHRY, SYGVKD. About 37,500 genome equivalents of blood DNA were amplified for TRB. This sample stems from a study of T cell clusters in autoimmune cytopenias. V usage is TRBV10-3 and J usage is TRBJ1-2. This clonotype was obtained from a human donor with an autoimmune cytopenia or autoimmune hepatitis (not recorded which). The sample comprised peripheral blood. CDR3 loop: CAISGGQTRYGYTF.